This TCR beta chain was captured in a study of shared clonotypes between healthy human individuals. Comment on this clone: At the DNA level, this CDR3 is encoded by other sequences in the same sample as well.

The CDR3 sequence is 16 residues long. V lost 3 bases and J lost 1; bases outside the gene matches: 2. CDR1 and CDR2 from the germline V gene are MNHNS and SASEGT. Sequencing used immunoSEQ multiplex PCR; TCRdb keeps in-frame clones, though not all of them. The sample includes roughly 2,500,000 clones, 93% seen only once; the top ten take around 0.37%. Material for sequencing was naive CD4+ T cells from PBMCs. Sample subset: CD45RA+ positively selected. This rearrangement joins TRBV6-1 to TRBJ2-3, with 12 nucleotides matching TRBD2. The source of this sequence is a man aged 18 to 35 in good health. Some clones in this sample may be carry-over from other donors' samples. The CDR3 region has the DNA TGTGCCAGCAGTGACCGACTAGCGGGAGGCACAGATACGCAGTATTTT. Its translation is CASSDRLAGGTDTQYF.